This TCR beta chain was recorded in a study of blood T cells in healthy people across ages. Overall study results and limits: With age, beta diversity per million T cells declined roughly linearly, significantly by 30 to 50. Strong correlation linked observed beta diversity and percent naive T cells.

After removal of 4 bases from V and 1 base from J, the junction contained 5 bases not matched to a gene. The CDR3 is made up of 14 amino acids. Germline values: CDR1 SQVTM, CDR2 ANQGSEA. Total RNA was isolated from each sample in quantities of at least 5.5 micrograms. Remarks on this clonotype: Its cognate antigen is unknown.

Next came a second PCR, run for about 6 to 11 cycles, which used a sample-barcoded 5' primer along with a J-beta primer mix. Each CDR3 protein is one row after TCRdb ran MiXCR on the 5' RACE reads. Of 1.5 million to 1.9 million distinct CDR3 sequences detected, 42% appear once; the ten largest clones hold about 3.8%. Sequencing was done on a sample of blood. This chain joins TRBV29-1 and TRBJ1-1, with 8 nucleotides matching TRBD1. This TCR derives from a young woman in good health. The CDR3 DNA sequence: TGCAGCGTTGGGGCTCAGGGGGCGAACACTGAAGCTTTCTTT. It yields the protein CSVGAQGANTEAFF.